The 16 T cell receptor beta chains listed next were all sequenced from one sample in a study of T-cell reconstitution after alpha-beta-depleted transplantation in children. The TCRbeta library incorporated unique molecular identifiers. TCRdb independently ran MiXCR on the PCR reads; one entry per CDR3 protein. The sample shows hundreds of thousands of distinct CDR3 sequences, over 9.5% of them seen only once. Material: PBMCs, obtained before TCRalphabeta/CD19-depleted stem cell transplant. The source is a child aged 2 to 9 with inherited bone marrow failure, due to receive a stem cell transplant.

Only a few counts were recorded for this clonotype. The rearrangement uses TRBV20-1 and TRBJ2-2; no definite D call. Per germline, CDR1 DFQATT and CDR2 SNEGSKA (reference sequence). Trimming shortened V by 3 bases and J by 6 bases, and 8 bases separated the two germline ends. The CDR3 totals 12 residues. The CDR3 is CSASEPPGELFF. The CDR3 DNA reads TGCAGTGCTAGTGAACCGCCCGGGGAGCTGTTTTTT.

This clonotype was observed a few times. J is TRBJ2-3 and V is TRBV3-1, with D possibly matching TRBD2 (6 bases). V shed 3 bases and J shed 5 bases, with 18 bases lying between them. CDR1 is LGHDT, CDR2 YNNKEL, per germline (reference sequence). The CDR3 has 16 amino acids. CDR3 sequence: CASSHYLADRIDTQYF. CDR3 nucleotide sequence: TGTGCCAGCAGCCATTATTTAGCGGACCGGATAGATACGCAGTATTTT.

This clonotype was counted ten times or more. V gene TRBV5-5 combines with J gene TRBJ2-4, with TRBD2 matching over 7 bases. Germline CDR1 and CDR2: SGHKS and YYEKEE (reference sequence). Trimming took 4 bases from V and 6 from J; bases not matched to a gene: 4. The CDR3 is made up of 13 amino acids. The CDR3 region is CASSRGEGNIQYF. The CDR3 DNA sequence: TGTGCCAGCAGCCGGGGGGAGGGAAACATTCAGTACTTC.

This clonotype appeared many times. A read error may produce the germline difference seen at one junction end. V usage is TRBV12-3 or TRBV12-4 and J usage is TRBJ2-1, with D perhaps matching TRBD2 (6 bases). The CDR3 is 14 amino acids. The CDR3 is CAISLPSAYNEQFF. CDR3 coding DNA: TGTGCCATCAGTTTACCTAGCGCCTACAATGAGCAGTTCTTC.

This clonotype was counted many times. The rearrangement joins TRBV28 to TRBJ2-2; tentatively, D is TRBD2 (5 bases). The CDR3 consists of 13 residues. In germline, CDR1 is MDHEN, CDR2 SYDVKM. The germline V and J ends were trimmed by 7 bases and 4 bases, with 10 bases remaining between them. The CDR3 region is CASIRRLTGELFF. DNA for the CDR3: TGTGCCAGCATCAGGAGGCTCACCGGGGAGCTGTTTTTT.

This clonotype was recorded many times. This sequence joins TRBV4-2 and TRBJ2-2; 10 positions match TRBD2. The germline V gene has CDR1 LGHNA and CDR2 YNFKEQ. V lost 5 bases, J lost 2 bases, and 5 bases stayed unmatched. CDR3 length: 16 amino acids. The CDR3 sequence is CASSSGTSVNTGELFF. DNA for the CDR3: TGTGCCAGCAGCTCCGGGACTAGCGTCAACACCGGGGAGCTGTTTTTT.

This clonotype was observed at least ten times. J is TRBJ2-7 and V is TRBV12-3 or TRBV12-4; a weak D match, TRBD1 (5 bases). The CDR3 extends over 14 amino acids. V was cut by 5 bases and J by 4 bases, with 15 bases left in between. For the CDR3, the DNA is TGTGCCAGCAGTATTTTTAGTAGACAGTACGAGCAGTACTTC. Translating it yields CASSIFSRQYEQYF.

V and J are TRBV5-1 and TRBJ2-1; 12 bases are a match to TRBD2. The germline V gene encodes CDR1 SGHRS and CDR2 YFSETQ. The trim removed 0 bases at V and 4 bases at J, leaving 8 bases unmatched. The CDR3 contains 18 residues. The CDR3 DNA is TGCGCCAGCAGCTTGGGCCCCCCCACTAGCGGGGGGTACAATGAGCAGTTCTTC. Translating it yields CASSLGPPTSGGYNEQFF. The full variable domain, completed using reference TRBV5-1 and TRBJ2-1, is KAGVTQTPRYLIKTRGQQVTLSCSPISGHRSVSWYQQTPGQGLQFLFEYFSETQRNKGNFPGRFSGRQFSNSRSEMNVSTLELGDSALYLCASSLGPPTSGGYNEQFFGPGTRLTVL.

This clonotype was observed at least ten times. The genes are TRBV27 and TRBJ2-7; no definite D call. The CDR3 covers 13 residues. Trimming removed 4 bases from V and 5 bases from J, with 12 bases in between. Germline V gives CDR1 MNHEY, CDR2 SMNVEV (reference sequence). CDR3 DNA: TGTGCCAGCAGTTCTACACTTCGCAACGAGCAGTACTTC. It yields the protein CASSSTLRNEQYF.

This clonotype was counted at least ten times. This sequence joins TRBV4-3 and TRBJ1-6; D remains ambiguous. CDR1 is LGHNA, CDR2 YSLEER, per germline. CDR3 size: 16 residues. V was cut by 5 bases and J by 7 bases, with 18 bases left in between. The CDR3 nucleotides are TGCGCCAGCAGCTACGGACGATACCGGGAAAATTCACCCCTCCACTTT. This gives the protein CASSYGRYRENSPLHF.

The table lists this clonotype with many counts. The rearrangement joins TRBV5-4 to TRBJ2-5; 9 nucleotides line up with TRBD2. This CDR3 has 15 residues. The V segment lost 2 bases and the J segment 1 base; nucleotides outside the gene matches: 3. Germline lookup yields CDR1 SGHNT and CDR2 YYREEE (reference sequence). The CDR3 reads CASSFGTSFQETQYF. The CDR3, as DNA: TGTGCCAGCAGCTTTGGGACTAGCTTCCAAGAGACCCAGTACTTC.

This chain connects TRBV29-1 to TRBJ2-5; the match to TRBD2 covers 9 bases. CDR1 and CDR2 (germline): SQVTM, ANQGSEA. CDR3 length equals 14 residues. Here the CDR3 DNA reads TGCACCAGTTCAGCTAGCGGGAACCAAGAGACCCAGTACTTC. This sequence encodes CTSSASGNQETQYF. Looking up the rest from reference TRBV29-1 and TRBJ2-5 gives the full variable domain: SAVISQKPSRDICQRGTSLTIQCQVDSQVTMMFWYRQQPGQSLTLIATANQGSEATYESGFVIDKFPISRPNLTFSTLTVSNMSPEDSSIYLCTSSASGNQETQYFGPGTRLLVL.

This clonotype appeared many times. V usage is TRBV24-1 and J usage is TRBJ2-3, with D perhaps TRBD2 (5 bases). This CDR3 comprises 16 residues. V lost 3 bases and J 0 bases, leaving 12 bases between the germline ends. CDR1 is KGHDR and CDR2 is SFDVKD in the germline V gene. The CDR3 protein is CATSDPGTTSTDTQYF. In DNA form, the CDR3 reads TGTGCCACCAGTGATCCGGGAACCACTAGCACAGATACGCAGTATTTT.

Many counts were recorded for this clonotype. The gene calls are TRBV4-1 and TRBJ2-1; D possibly corresponds to TRBD2 (5 bases). V lost 1 base, J lost 8 bases, and 15 bases lay in between. Germline values: CDR1 MGHRA, CDR2 YSYEKL. The CDR3 length is 15 residues. This chain's CDR3 is CASSQGRYDGDEQFF. CDR3 DNA: TGCGCCAGCAGCCAAGGGAGATACGACGGGGATGAGCAGTTCTTC.

At least ten counts were recorded for this clonotype. The chain combines TRBV5-5 with TRBJ2-1; 9 nucleotides align to TRBD1. Germline loops: CDR1 SGHKS, CDR2 YYEKEE (reference sequence). V was clipped by 2 bases and J by 4 bases; unmatched bases: 1. The CDR3 covers 14 residues. The CDR3 reads CASSLGQGYNEQFF. The CDR3 bases are TGTGCCAGCAGCTTAGGACAGGGGTACAATGAGCAGTTCTTC.

This clonotype was seen at least ten times. V is TRBV9 and J is TRBJ2-7; 7 nucleotides line up with TRBD1. Germline lookup yields CDR1 SGDLS and CDR2 YYNGEE. This CDR3 contains 15 residues. Losses at the gene ends were 2 bases for V and 2 bases for J; bases not matched to a gene: 7. The CDR3 spells CASSVSSGTAYEQYF. As DNA, the CDR3 is TGTGCCAGCAGCGTGTCATCCGGGACAGCCTACGAGCAGTACTTC. Drawing the rest from reference TRBV9 and TRBJ2-7, the complete variable domain is DSGVTQTPKHLITATGQRVTLRCSPRSGDLSVYWYQQSLDQGLQFLIQYYNGEERAKGNILERFSAQQFPDLHSELNLSSLELGDSALYFCASSVSSGTAYEQYFGPGTRLTVT.